A single sample gave rise to the 32 T cell receptor beta chains below, sequenced in a study of blood T cell repertoires in COVID-19. Assay: immunoSEQ multiplex PCR; the TCRdb copy retains only in-frame clones and omits some. The repertoire holds under 500,000 clones, with around 89% as singletons. Sequencing was performed on peripheral blood. The receptors were gathered from a woman in her twenties or thirties with acute or convalescent COVID-19.

The chain carries TRBV28 and TRBJ2-7; 7 bases are a match to TRBD1. The CDR3 loop spans 16 amino acids. Looked up from germline, CDR1 is MDHEN and CDR2 is SYDVKM. After removal of 5 bases from V and 5 bases from J, the junction contained 15 bases not matched to a gene. The CDR3, as DNA: TGTGCCAGCAGTCTCCTCCGGGACAGTGTTTTAGACGAGCAGTACTTC. It translates to CASSLLRDSVLDEQYF.

The chain links TRBV12-5 to TRBJ1-2; 7 bases agree with TRBD1. CDR3 length equals 20 residues. Germline V gene sequence: CDR1 LGHNT, CDR2 FRNRAP. V shed 0 bases and J 5 bases; nucleotides not matched to a gene: 21. In DNA form, the CDR3 reads TGTGCTAGTGGTTTGGTATTTTTACCCATGACAGGGCGTCAAAATTATGGCTACACCTTC. It specifies CASGLVFLPMTGRQNYGYTF.

V usage is TRBV9 and J usage is TRBJ2-2, with D unclear. The CDR3 loop spans 15 amino acids. Per the germline V gene, CDR1 is SGDLS and CDR2 is YYNGEE. With 0 bases removed from V and 4 bases from J, the gap between germline ends came to 10 bases. CDR3 DNA sequence: TGTGCCAGCAGCGTAGGCGCCGGGTCCACCGGGGAGCTGTTTTTT. Amino acid sequence: CASSVGAGSTGELFF.

The chain is built from TRBV10-3 and TRBJ1-1; 9 positions agree with TRBD1. Per the germline V gene, CDR1 is ENHRY and CDR2 is SYGVKD. The CDR3 is made up of 16 amino acids. Trimming at V came to 6 bases and at J to 3 bases, leaving 11 bases not matched to a gene. The CDR3 DNA is TGTGCCATCAGCGGACAGGGGAGTGAGTTGGACACTGAAGCTTTCTTT. Translating it yields CAISGQGSELDTEAFF.

V and J are TRBV18 and TRBJ1-1; 8 nucleotides line up with TRBD1. J was trimmed by 7 bases and V by 4 bases; bases with no gene match: 5. Per germline, CDR1 KGHSH and CDR2 LQKENI. CDR3 length equals 13 residues. The CDR3 spells CASSLEQGGEAFF. CDR3 nucleotides: TGTGCCAGCTCACTCGAACAGGGGGGTGAAGCTTTCTTT.

The genes are TRBV15 and TRBJ1-5, with 7 bases aligning to TRBD1. Germline V gene lookup returns CDR1 LNHNV and CDR2 YYDKDF (reference sequence). The V segment lost 1 base and the J segment 0 bases; nucleotides outside the gene matches: 3. There are 16 residues in the CDR3. The CDR3 is CATSRAQGVSNQPQHF. The DNA of the CDR3 is TGTGCCACCAGCAGAGCCCAGGGGGTTAGCAATCAGCCCCAGCATTTT. Based on the CDR3 plus reference TRBV15 and TRBJ1-5, the full variable domain is DAMVIQNPRYQVTQFGKPVTLSCSQTLNHNVMYWYQQKSSQAPKLLFHYYDKDFNNEADTPDNFQSRRPNTSFCFLDIRSPGLGDTAMYLCATSRAQGVSNQPQHFGDGTRLSIL.

The gene calls are TRBV5-6 and TRBJ1-4; 8 bases agree with TRBD1. The germline V gene encodes CDR1 SGHDT and CDR2 YYEEEE. The CDR3 is 14 residues long. With V trimmed by 6 bases and J by 2 bases, 3 bases remained unmatched. The CDR3 coding sequence is TGTGCCAGCACGACAGGGGTGACTAATGAAAAACTGTTTTTT. This sequence encodes CASTTGVTNEKLFF.

The chain links TRBV4-2 to TRBJ1-5, with D unresolved. Trimming stripped 3 bases from V and 0 bases from J, with 6 bases between. This CDR3 has 14 amino acids. Germline lookup yields CDR1 LGHNA and CDR2 YNFKEQ. The CDR3 nucleotides read TGTGCCAGCAGCCAGACAATTAGCAATCAGCCCCAGCATTTT. This encodes CASSQTISNQPQHF.

The V gene is TRBV19, the J gene TRBJ1-1; the match to TRBD1 covers 7 bases. This CDR3 has 16 amino acids. Looked up from germline, CDR1 is LNHDA and CDR2 is SQIVND (reference sequence). Trimming took 5 bases from V and 5 from J; bases not matched to a gene: 14. The CDR3 sequence: CASSVNRGEGTTEAFF. The CDR3 nucleotides read TGTGCCAGTAGTGTGAACAGGGGCGAGGGAACGACTGAAGCTTTCTTT.

Notes on this clone: The germline gene is not matched at one end of the junction; a read error may be the cause. This chain uses TRBV5-1 with TRBJ2-5; TRBD2 is a possible D gene (5 bases). This CDR3 has 14 residues. Germline CDR1 reads SGHRS; CDR2 reads YFSETQ. CDR3 nucleotides: TGCGCCAGCAGCGTTGATGAGGGCCAAAAGACCCAGTACTTC. This translates into CASSVDEGQKTQYF.

The chain employs TRBV6-5 and TRBJ2-2, with D possibly matching TRBD1 (6 bases). The V gene's germline CDR1 is MNHEY and CDR2 SVGAGI. The V end was cut by 8 bases, the J end by 6 bases, with 10 bases between. CDR3 length: 12 amino acids. The CDR3 DNA follows: TGTGCCAGCCAGGGGCGGCCCGGGGAGCTGTTTTTT. It encodes CASQGRPGELFF.

The chain is built from TRBV19 and TRBJ2-1; the D is unclear. Trimming took off 4 bases at V and 6 bases at J, with 10 bases between the two ends. This CDR3 region has 13 residues. Germline V gives CDR1 LNHDA, CDR2 SQIVND (reference sequence). CDR3 DNA sequence: TGTGCCAGTAGTAGGCAGTATGGCAATGAGCAGTTCTTC. It codes for CASSRQYGNEQFF.

The chain recombines TRBV10-1 with TRBJ2-3; 9 nucleotides line up with TRBD2. The germline CDR1 and CDR2 sequences are WNHNN and SYGVQD (reference sequence). CDR3 length equals 16 residues. Trimming cost V 9 bases and J 3 bases; bases outside gene matches: 13. The CDR3 coding sequence is TGCGCCAGTAGCGATGGACGTAGCGGGGGAACAGATACGCAGTATTTT. Protein: CASSDGRSGGTDTQYF.

The rearrangement joins TRBV27 to TRBJ2-7, with TRBD1 identical over 8 bases. V trimming: 5 bases; J trimming: 4 bases; junction bases outside the gene matches: 10. The CDR3 is made up of 15 amino acids. CDR1 and CDR2 from the germline V gene are MNHEY and SMNVEV (reference sequence). The CDR3 DNA reads TGTGCCAGCAGTACGAAATCAGGGGGCGAGTACGAGCAGTACTTC. Protein: CASSTKSGGEYEQYF.

The chain is built from TRBV2 and TRBJ2-2; TRBD2 is a possible D gene (7 bases). The germline V gene has CDR1 SNHLY and CDR2 FYNNEI. The CDR3 loop spans 17 amino acids. Trimming took off 2 bases at V and 3 bases at J, with 16 bases between the two ends. This chain's CDR3 is CASSELMGGRDTGELFF. The CDR3 DNA reads as TGTGCCAGCAGTGAATTAATGGGGGGGCGCGACACCGGGGAGCTGTTTTTT.

This rearrangement joins TRBV29-1 to TRBJ2-3, with 9 bases matching TRBD2. V lost 4 bases to trimming and J lost 6 bases; unmatched junction nucleotides: 11. Germline V CDR1 and CDR2: SQVTM, ANQGSEA. The length of the CDR3 is 15 residues. CDR3 DNA sequence: TGCAGCGTTGGGAGGCTAGCGGGGCCCGGGGATACGCAGTATTTT. It encodes CSVGRLAGPGDTQYF.

The chain couples TRBV28 to TRBJ2-7; no clear D gene. Trimming cost V 5 bases and J 4 bases, with 12 bases left between them. Germline lookup yields CDR1 MDHEN and CDR2 SYDVKM. The CDR3 is 13 amino acids. The CDR3 DNA reads TGTGCCAGCAGTCCCACTTTCCCGTACGAGCAGTACTTC. Translated, it gives CASSPTFPYEQYF. The variable domain in full, completed from reference TRBV28 and TRBJ2-7, reads DVKVTQSSRYLVKRTGEKVFLECVQDMDHENMFWYRQDPGLGLRLIYFSYDVKMKEKGDIPEGYSVSREKKERFSLILESASTNQTSMYLCASSPTFPYEQYFGPGTRLTVT.

The J gene is TRBJ2-3, the V gene TRBV5-1; 8 positions agree with TRBD2. Losses at the gene ends were 5 bases for V and 3 bases for J; bases not matched to a gene: 11. CDR1 and CDR2 (germline): SGHRS, YFSETQ. CDR3 length equals 16 residues. The CDR3 region has the DNA TGCGCCAGCAGGCAGACGGGGGGGATGTGGACAGATACGCAGTATTTT. This translates into CASRQTGGMWTDTQYF.

CDR3 DNA sequence: TGCGCCAGCAGTGAGTTGGAGACGTGGGAAAACATTCAGTACTTC. As protein: CASSELETWENIQYF. The J gene is TRBJ2-4, the V gene TRBV10-1; D remains ambiguous. Trimming shortened V by 1 base and J by 5 bases, and 12 bases separated the two germline ends. Germline CDR1 is WNHNN and CDR2 is SYGVQD (reference sequence). The CDR3 covers 15 residues.

This clone showed up just once. The gene calls are TRBV4-2 and TRBJ1-4; no definite D call. V was shortened by 1 base and J by 2 bases, with 11 bases between the two germline ends. CDR1 and CDR2 (germline): LGHNA, YNFKEQ. The CDR3 has 16 amino acids. The CDR3 coding sequence is TGTGCCAGCAGCCAAGTTGAGGGTGGGACTAATGAAAAACTGTTTTTT. It translates to CASSQVEGGTNEKLFF.

The rearrangement joins TRBV2 to TRBJ1-2; no reliable D call. V was pared by 4 bases and J by 6 bases, with 9 bases between. The CDR3 length is 12 residues. Germline assignment: CDR1 SNHLY and CDR2 FYNNEI. CDR3 sequence: CASSAGQDGYTF. The CDR3 bases are TGTGCCAGCAGTGCAGGTCAGGATGGCTACACCTTC.

The V call is TRBV4-2, the J call TRBJ2-7; TRBD1 aligns across 7 bases. Losses at the gene ends were 3 bases for V and 3 bases for J; bases not matched to a gene: 5. The length of the CDR3 is 14 residues. Germline CDR1 and CDR2: LGHNA and YNFKEQ. The CDR3 protein is CASSHTQGIYEQYF. The CDR3, as DNA: TGTGCCAGCAGCCACACACAGGGGATCTACGAGCAGTACTTC.

The chain combines TRBV29-1 with TRBJ2-7; maybe TRBD2 (6 bases). From germline, CDR1 is SQVTM and CDR2 ANQGSEA. The CDR3 has 13 residues. V was pared by 5 bases and J by 2 bases, with 13 bases between. DNA for the CDR3: TGCAGCGTTATCGGGGGATCGGCCTACGAGCAGTACTTC. It yields the protein CSVIGGSAYEQYF.

The chain couples TRBV5-6 to TRBJ2-5; 11 positions agree with TRBD2. CDR3 length equals 14 residues. Germline V lookup: CDR1 SGHDT, CDR2 YYEEEE. Trimming at V came to 5 bases and at J to 3 bases, leaving 3 bases not matched to a gene. The CDR3 DNA sequence: TGTGCCAGCAGTCAGACTAGCGGGGAAGAGACCCAGTACTTC. It is translated as CASSQTSGEETQYF.

This rearrangement joins TRBV19 to TRBJ1-6, with TRBD1 identical over 8 bases. This CDR3 region has 14 residues. From germline, CDR1 is LNHDA and CDR2 SQIVND (reference sequence). V lost 6 bases to trimming and J lost 9 bases; unmatched junction nucleotides: 7. In DNA, the CDR3 is TGTGCCAGTAGACCGGGACAGGCCCTTTCACCCCTCCACTTT. It specifies CASRPGQALSPLHF.

The chain joins TRBV29-1 to TRBJ1-5; D gene unclear. Trimming pared 6 bases from V and 5 bases from J, leaving 11 bases between. Germline values: CDR1 SQVTM, CDR2 ANQGSEA. This CDR3 contains 12 residues. CDR3 region: CSVRVSDQPQHF. The CDR3 coding sequence is TGCAGCGTGCGGGTTTCGGATCAGCCCCAGCATTTT.

V usage is TRBV7-3 and J usage is TRBJ2-1, with 8 bases lining up with TRBD2. The length of the CDR3 is 16 residues. CDR1 SGHTA and CDR2 FQGTGA come from the germline V gene. The junction had 7 bases not matched to a gene; V was cut back by 2 bases and J by 4 bases. In DNA, the CDR3 is TGTGCCAGCAGCTTATCGGGGGGGCAGCGGTACAATGAGCAGTTCTTC. Protein: CASSLSGGQRYNEQFF.

The V gene is TRBV2, the J gene TRBJ2-5; weak D call: TRBD2 (5 bases). The CDR3 extends over 16 amino acids. Germline values: CDR1 SNHLY, CDR2 FYNNEI. The ends were cut back, 2 bases at V and 1 base at J, with 14 bases in the middle. The CDR3, as DNA: TGTGCCAGCAGTGAAAGTGGTCCTAGCCTCCAAGAGACCCAGTACTTC. This encodes CASSESGPSLQETQYF.

This chain links TRBV27 with TRBJ1-1; 9 nucleotides match TRBD1. Germline assignment: CDR1 MNHEY and CDR2 SMNVEV (reference sequence). The CDR3 is 16 residues long. The junction had 11 bases not matched to a gene; V was cut back by 4 bases and J by 5 bases. The CDR3 nucleotides read TGTGCCAGCAGTTCCGACTCGGACAGGGGAAGGACTGAAGCTTTCTTT. This translates into CASSSDSDRGRTEAFF.

The J gene is TRBJ1-1, the V gene TRBV7-2; the match to TRBD1 covers 9 bases. Germline V lookup: CDR1 SGHTA, CDR2 FQGNSA. This CDR3 is built from 16 residues. The trim removed 3 bases at V and 1 base at J, leaving 6 bases unmatched. DNA of the CDR3: TGTGCCAGCAGCTTTACAGGGGGCGTCAGGAACACTGAAGCTTTCTTT. It codes for CASSFTGGVRNTEAFF.

This chain connects TRBV18 to TRBJ1-1, with D possibly being TRBD1 (6 bases). This CDR3 is 14 amino acids long. The germline V gene has CDR1 KGHSH and CDR2 LQKENI. Trimming cost V 2 bases and J 1 base, with 8 bases left between them. The CDR3 reads CASSPMTGNTEAFF. The DNA of the CDR3 is TGTGCCAGCTCACCAATGACAGGGAACACTGAAGCTTTCTTT.

The rearrangement uses TRBV11-1 and TRBJ1-6; 7 nucleotides agree with TRBD1. CDR3 length: 14 amino acids. CDR1 and CDR2 (germline): SGHAT, FQDESV (reference sequence). V lost 4 bases, J lost 6 bases, and 3 bases stayed unmatched. CDR3 residues: CASSYGQVNSPLHF. The CDR3 DNA sequence: TGTGCCAGCAGCTACGGACAGGTTAATTCACCCCTCCACTTT. The full variable domain, completed using reference TRBV11-1 and TRBJ1-6, is EAEVAQSPRYKITEKSQAVAFWCDPISGHATLYWYRQILGQGPELLVQFQDESVVDDSQLPKDRFSAERLKGVDSTLKIQPAELGDSAMYLCASSYGQVNSPLHFGNGTRLTVT.